Presented here are 5 T cell receptor beta chains from one specimen sequenced in a study of metastatic and nonmetastatic thyroid tumors. No treatment had been given to any patient before thyroid surgery. TCRdb reassembled clones from the PCR reads with MiXCR. The table lists under 8,000 clones, around 30% of them singletons. The specimen sequenced was adjacent normal tissue. All receptors derive from a female donor with papillary thyroid cancer or a benign thyroid nodule (not recorded which). Some clones in this sample may be carry-over from other donors' samples.

CDR3 in amino acids: CTYVPVYTRGASSEETQYF. DNA for the CDR3: TGTACTTATGTGCCAGTCTATACGCGGGGGGCCTCTTCGGAAGAGACCCAGTACTTC. The genes are TRBV25-1 and TRBJ2-5; 8 positions agree with TRBD2. The CDR3 sequence is 19 residues long. CDR1 is MGHDK, CDR2 SYGVNS, per germline.

This clone turned up a few times. One end of the junction is discordant with germline, which a read error may explain. This chain's CDR3 is CSSRAAGASGANFLTF. In DNA, the CDR3 is TGTTCCAGCAGGGCAGCGGGGGCCTCTGGGGCCAACTTCCTGACTTTC. The chain carries TRBV12-3 or TRBV12-4 and TRBJ2-6; 8 bases are a match to TRBD2. The CDR3 covers 16 residues.

The V gene is TRBV7-8, the J gene TRBJ2-1; perhaps TRBD2 as D (6 bases). Trimming shortened V by 9 bases and J by 7 bases, and 13 bases separated the two germline ends. The CDR3 contains 12 residues. Germline assignment: CDR1 SGHVS and CDR2 FQNEAQ. CDR3 sequence (DNA): TGTGCCAGTAGCGGAGTTGGGAATGAGCAGTTCTTC. Amino acid sequence: CASSGVGNEQFF.

Judged by abundance, this clone is medium-sized. This sequence joins TRBV9 and TRBJ2-3; no reliable D call. Trimming removed 1 base at V and 3 bases at J, with 3 bases between. Germline V lookup: CDR1 SGDLS, CDR2 YYNGEE. The CDR3 loop spans 12 amino acids. CDR3 sequence (DNA): TGTGCCAGCAGCGTAATGACAGATACGCAGTATTTT. Encoded protein: CASSVMTDTQYF.

In this sample, this clone turned up a few times. This chain joins TRBV6-1 and TRBJ2-7; the match to TRBD1 covers 7 bases. This CDR3 has 16 residues. Germline V CDR1 and CDR2: MNHNS, SASEGT. Losses at the gene ends were 6 bases for V and 3 bases for J; bases not matched to a gene: 14. CDR3: CASSRRTGTALYEQYF. The CDR3 nucleotides read TGTGCCAGCAGCCGAAGGACCGGGACAGCCCTCTACGAGCAGTACTTC.